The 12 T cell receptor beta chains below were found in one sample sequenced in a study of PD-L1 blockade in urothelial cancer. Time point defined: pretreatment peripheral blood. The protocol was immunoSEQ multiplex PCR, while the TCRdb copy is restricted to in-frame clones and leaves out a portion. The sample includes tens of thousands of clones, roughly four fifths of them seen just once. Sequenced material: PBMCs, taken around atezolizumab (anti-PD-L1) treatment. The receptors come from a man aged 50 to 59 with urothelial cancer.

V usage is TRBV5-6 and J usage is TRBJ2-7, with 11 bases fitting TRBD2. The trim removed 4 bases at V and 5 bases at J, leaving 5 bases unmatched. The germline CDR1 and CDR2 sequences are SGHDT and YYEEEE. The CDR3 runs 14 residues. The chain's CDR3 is CASSKLAGAHEQYF. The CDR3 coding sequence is TGTGCCAGCAGCAAACTAGCGGGAGCCCACGAGCAGTACTTC.

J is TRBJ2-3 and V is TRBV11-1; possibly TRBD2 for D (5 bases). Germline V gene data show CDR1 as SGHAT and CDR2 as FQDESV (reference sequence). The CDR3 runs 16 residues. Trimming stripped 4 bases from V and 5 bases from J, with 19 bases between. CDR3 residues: CASSSLSRARVDTQYF. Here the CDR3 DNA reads TGTGCCAGCAGCTCCCTATCGCGGGCTAGGGTAGATACGCAGTATTTT.

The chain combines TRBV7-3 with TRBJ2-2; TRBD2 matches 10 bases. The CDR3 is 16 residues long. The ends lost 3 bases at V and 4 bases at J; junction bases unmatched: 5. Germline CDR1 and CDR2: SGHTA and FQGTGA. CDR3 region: CASSLLAGEGTGELFF. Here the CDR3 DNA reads TGTGCCAGCAGCTTGCTAGCGGGAGAGGGCACCGGGGAGCTGTTTTTT.

CDR3 residues: CASSESGGSNTGELFF. The DNA of the CDR3 is TGTGCCAGCAGTGAGTCGGGGGGCTCGAACACCGGGGAGCTGTTTTTT. The chain is built from TRBV6-1 and TRBJ2-2; D possibly corresponds to TRBD2 (7 bases). The CDR3 has 16 residues. Germline V lookup: CDR1 MNHNS, CDR2 SASEGT. V gave up 3 bases and J gave up 0 bases, with 11 bases separating them.

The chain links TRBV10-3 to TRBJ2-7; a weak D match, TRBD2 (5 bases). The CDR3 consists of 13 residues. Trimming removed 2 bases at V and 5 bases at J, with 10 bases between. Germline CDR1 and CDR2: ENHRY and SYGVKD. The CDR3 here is CAISERLAHEQYV. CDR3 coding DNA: TGTGCCATCAGTGAGCGGCTAGCCCACGAGCAGTACGTC.

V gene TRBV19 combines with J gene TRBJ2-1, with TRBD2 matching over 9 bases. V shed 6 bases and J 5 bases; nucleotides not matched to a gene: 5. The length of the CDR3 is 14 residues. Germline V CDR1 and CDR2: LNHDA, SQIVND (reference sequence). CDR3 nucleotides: TGTGCCAGTAGGAACGCGGGGGGGCACAATGAGCAGTTCTTC. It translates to CASRNAGGHNEQFF.

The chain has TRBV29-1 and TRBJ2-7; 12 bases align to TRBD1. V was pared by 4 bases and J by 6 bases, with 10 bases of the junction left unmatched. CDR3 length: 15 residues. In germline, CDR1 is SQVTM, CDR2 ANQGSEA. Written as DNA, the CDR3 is TGCAGCGTTGGCGGGGGGACAGGGGGCCGGGTCGAGCAGTACTTC. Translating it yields CSVGGGTGGRVEQYF.

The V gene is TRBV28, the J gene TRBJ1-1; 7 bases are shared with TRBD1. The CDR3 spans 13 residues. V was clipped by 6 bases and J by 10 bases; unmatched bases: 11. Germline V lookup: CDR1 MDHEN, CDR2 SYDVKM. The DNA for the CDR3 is TGTGCCAGCAGGACAGGGCCCCGAGTGCGAGCTTTCTTT. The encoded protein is CASRTGPRVRAFF.

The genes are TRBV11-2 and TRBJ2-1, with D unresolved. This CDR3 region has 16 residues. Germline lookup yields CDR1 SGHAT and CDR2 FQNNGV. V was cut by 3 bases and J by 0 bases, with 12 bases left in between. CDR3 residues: CASSLRRDNSYNEQFF. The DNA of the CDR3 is TGTGCCAGCAGCTTGCGTCGTGATAACTCCTACAATGAGCAGTTCTTC.

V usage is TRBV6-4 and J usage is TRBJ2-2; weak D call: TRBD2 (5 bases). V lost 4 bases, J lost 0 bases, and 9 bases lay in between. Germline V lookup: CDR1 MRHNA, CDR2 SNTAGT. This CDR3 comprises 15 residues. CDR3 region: CASSVEGANTGELFF. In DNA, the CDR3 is TGTGCCAGCAGTGTCGAGGGAGCGAACACCGGGGAGCTGTTTTTT.

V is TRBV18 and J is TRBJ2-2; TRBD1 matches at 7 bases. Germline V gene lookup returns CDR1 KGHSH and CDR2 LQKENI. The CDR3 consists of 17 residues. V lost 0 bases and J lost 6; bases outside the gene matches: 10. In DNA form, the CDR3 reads TGTGCCAGCTCACCACCCCGAACAGGGGCGAGGGCCGGGGAGCTGTTTTTT. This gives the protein CASSPPRTGARAGELFF.

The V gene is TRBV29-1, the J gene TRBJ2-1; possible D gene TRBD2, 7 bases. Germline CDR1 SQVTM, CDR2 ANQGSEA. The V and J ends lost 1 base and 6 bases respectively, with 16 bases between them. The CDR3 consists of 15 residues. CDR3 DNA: TGCAGCGTTGAAGGAATAGAGGGGGGGGTCAATGAGCAGTTCTTC. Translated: CSVEGIEGGVNEQFF.